Given below is one T cell receptor (beta chain) in context. Antigen unknown. Expressed TCRB transcripts were sequenced, since all the RNA that had been isolated was reverse transcribed. TCRdb's table, derived via immunoSEQ multiplex PCR, lists solely in-frame clones and lacks some. The sample records 900,000 or so clones, roughly a sixth being singletons. This entry belongs to a study of beta chain features in type 1 diabetes. CD45RO/CCR7/CD25/CD127/CD95/CD27 sorting isolated CD4+ naive, central memory, regulatory and stem cell-like memory cells. Study findings and constraints: Compared with healthy donors, patients appeared to share more similar naive, central memory and regulatory TCRB repertoires. Among patients with Type 1 diabetes, TCRB CDR3s were moderately but significantly shorter in every one of the four CD4+ subsets.

Between the trimmed V and J ends, which lost 5 bases and 2 bases, there was a span of 12 bases. Germline assignment: CDR1 MNHEY and CDR2 SVGAGI. The CDR3 is made up of 14 amino acids. The specimen sequenced was naive CD4+ T cells from blood. V gene TRBV6-5 combines with J gene TRBJ1-2; no definite D call. The clonotype originates from a woman between 18 and 29 years old in good health. The CDR3 coding sequence is TGTGCCAGCAGTAGCCCTGACCGCAACTATGGCTACACCTTC. It encodes CASSSPDRNYGYTF.